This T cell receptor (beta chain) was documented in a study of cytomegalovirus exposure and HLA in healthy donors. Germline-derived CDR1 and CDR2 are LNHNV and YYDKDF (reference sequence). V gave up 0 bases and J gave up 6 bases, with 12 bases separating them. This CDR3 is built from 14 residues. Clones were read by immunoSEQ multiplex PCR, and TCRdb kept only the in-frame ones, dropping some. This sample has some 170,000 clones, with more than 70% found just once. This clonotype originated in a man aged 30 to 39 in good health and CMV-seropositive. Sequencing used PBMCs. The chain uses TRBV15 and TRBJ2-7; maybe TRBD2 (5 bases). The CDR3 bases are TGTGCCACCAGCAGAGATGCGGGTTTCAGCGAGCAGTACTTC. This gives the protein CATSRDAGFSEQYF.